These 29 T cell receptor beta chains share one sample of origin, sequenced in a study of Ad26.COV2.S vaccination and SARS-CoV-2 variants (dated by TCRdb to the early 2020s). Libraries were prepared through the immunoSEQ multiplex PCR assay. TCRdb took over this immuneACCESS table, retaining in-frame rearrangements with V and J assigned. Such tables are incomplete; in checked studies, under half of the missing clones stem from an unresolved V gene, and the remainder is unexplained. Recorded for this sample are 320,000 or so clones; 85% to 90% of them occurred a single time. About 5% of the sample goes to the ten largest clones. According to the study, the label for this sample's treatment or condition signals: about 20 received Ad26.COV2.S at low or high dose, single or two shots; a few received placebo; per-sample allocation not given. Repertoires of vaccine and placebo recipients were sequenced from samples collected on day 63 after the first injection.

The sequencing here drew on peripheral blood, taken in a trial of Ad26.COV2.S vaccine versus placebo. The receptor source for this set is a person between 18 and 60 years old who received the Ad26.COV2.S COVID-19 vaccine or a placebo.

The chain links TRBV7-9 to TRBJ1-2, with 9 bases aligning to TRBD1. Germline V gene lookup returns CDR1 SEHNR and CDR2 FQNEAQ (reference sequence). Losses at the gene ends were 5 bases for V and 4 bases for J; bases not matched to a gene: 5. The CDR3 is 14 residues long. The CDR3 coding sequence is TGTGCCAGCAGCCTACAGGGGGCTGGCTATGGCTACACCTTC. Protein product: CASSLQGAGYGYTF.

The rearrangement links TRBV5-8 to TRBJ2-7; the D is unclear. There are 15 residues in the CDR3. The V gene's germline CDR1 is SGHTS and CDR2 YDEGEE. Trimming pared 0 bases from V and 0 bases from J, leaving 10 bases between. CDR3 sequence reads: CASSLVVSTSYEQYF. Written as DNA, the CDR3 is TGTGCCAGCAGCTTGGTTGTATCTACCTCCTACGAGCAGTACTTC.

The chain is built from TRBV14 and TRBJ1-1; the D is unclear. The CDR3 is 14 amino acids. V gave up 1 base and J gave up 7 bases, with 13 bases separating them. Per germline, CDR1 SGHDN and CDR2 FVKESK. The CDR3 DNA is TGTGCCAGCAGCCAAGCTCCAGGAACAGTTGAAGCTTTCTTT. It yields the protein CASSQAPGTVEAFF.

The V call is TRBV7-7, the J call TRBJ2-1, with 9 bases that match TRBD2. The CDR3 runs to 16 residues. The V and J ends lost 2 bases and 4 bases, in that order; junction bases with no gene match: 6. Germline assignment: CDR1 SSHAT and CDR2 FNYEAQ (reference sequence). CDR3 residues: CASSLTAGGPYNEQFF. Here the CDR3 DNA reads TGTGCCAGCAGCTTAACGGCGGGGGGGCCATACAATGAGCAGTTCTTC. Full variable domain (rest looked up from reference TRBV7-7 and TRBJ2-1): GAGVSQSPRYKVTKRGQDVTLRCDPISSHATLYWYQQALGQGPEFLTYFNYEAQPDKSGLPSDRFSAERPEGSISTLTIQRTEQRDSAMYRCASSLTAGGPYNEQFFGPGTRLTVL.

This sequence joins TRBV4-1 and TRBJ2-1; 9 bases are a match to TRBD2. This CDR3 is 13 amino acids long. Per germline, CDR1 MGHRA and CDR2 YSYEKL. The J segment lost 8 bases and the V segment lost 6 bases, leaving 5 bases of the junction unmatched. Here the CDR3 DNA reads TGCGCCAGCAGAAAGGGACTAGCCGATGAGCAGTTCTTC. This gives the protein CASRKGLADEQFF.

This rearrangement joins TRBV7-8 to TRBJ2-1; 14 bases are a match to TRBD2. Germline V gives CDR1 SGHVS, CDR2 FQNEAQ. CDR3 length: 17 amino acids. With 4 bases clipped from V and 6 bases from J, the junction kept 8 bases outside the gene matches. CDR3 amino acids: CASSSYRGTSGGNEQFF. In DNA form, the CDR3 reads TGTGCCAGCAGCTCGTATCGCGGGACTAGCGGGGGCAATGAGCAGTTCTTC.

The chain links TRBV7-9 to TRBJ1-1; the D gene is possibly TRBD1 (6 bases). V was trimmed by 5 bases and J by 7 bases, leaving 11 bases between them. Germline V gene sequence: CDR1 SEHNR, CDR2 FQNEAQ (reference sequence). CDR3 length equals 12 residues. In DNA, the CDR3 is TGTGCCAGCAGCACACCCAGGGGTGAAGCTTTCTTT. Protein sequence: CASSTPRGEAFF.

V gene TRBV4-3 combines with J gene TRBJ1-2; possibly TRBD1 for D (6 bases). CDR1 is LGHNA and CDR2 is YSLEER in the germline V gene. V shed 3 bases and J shed 8 bases, with 19 bases lying between them. This CDR3 has 15 residues. The CDR3, as DNA: TGCGCCAGCAGCCAGCCGGGACATCCGCCCCTGGGCTACACCTTC. Translated: CASSQPGHPPLGYTF.

CDR3 bases: TGTGCTAGTGGTTTGGCAGGGGGCGAAGATTCACCCCTCCACTTT. Amino acid sequence: CASGLAGGEDSPLHF. This sequence joins TRBV12-5 and TRBJ1-6, with 8 nucleotides matching TRBD1. The CDR3 is 15 residues long. The germline V gene has CDR1 LGHNT and CDR2 FRNRAP. With V trimmed by 1 base and J by 8 bases, 4 bases remained unmatched.

This sequence joins TRBV5-1 and TRBJ2-3, with TRBD2 matching over 10 bases. Looked up from germline, CDR1 is SGHRS and CDR2 is YFSETQ. The CDR3 loop spans 15 amino acids. The junction had 2 bases not matched to a gene; V was cut back by 1 base and J by 3 bases. CDR3 coding DNA: TGCGCCAGCAGCTTGCTAGCGGGGGTTACAGATACGCAGTATTTT. This gives the protein CASSLLAGVTDTQYF.

For this clone: The same CDR3 arises from other DNA sequences in this sample as well. The V and J genes are TRBV30 and TRBJ1-4; D remains unclear. Trimming shortened V by 0 bases and J by 8 bases, and 4 bases separated the two germline ends. This CDR3 region has 11 residues. The germline V gene has CDR1 GTSNPN and CDR2 SVGIG (reference sequence). Written as DNA, the CDR3 is TGTGCCTGGAGTGTCGGCGAAAAACTGTTTTTT. Translating it yields CAWSVGEKLFF.

This clone was seen just once. DNA of the CDR3: TGTGCCTGGAGTGACTTAGGGGGACTACCTAACACCGGGGAGCTGTTTTTT. Protein product: CAWSDLGGLPNTGELFF. The gene calls are TRBV30 and TRBJ2-2; weak D call: TRBD2 (7 bases). Germline-derived CDR1 and CDR2 are GTSNPN and SVGIG (reference sequence). This CDR3 region has 17 residues. Trimming removed 1 base at V and 2 bases at J, with 17 bases between.

The chain employs TRBV4-1 and TRBJ2-1; 8 bases agree with TRBD2. CDR1 is MGHRA, CDR2 YSYEKL, per germline. J gave up 2 bases and V 4 bases, and 4 bases lay outside the gene matches. The CDR3 has 15 residues. The CDR3 DNA reads TGCGCCAGCAGCCGGGCGGGGGGCGCCTACAATGAGCAGTTCTTC. The encoded protein is CASSRAGGAYNEQFF.

V gene TRBV5-5 combines with J gene TRBJ2-5; 9 positions match TRBD1. The CDR3 extends over 15 amino acids. V lost 4 bases to trimming and J lost 4 bases; unmatched junction nucleotides: 8. Germline-derived CDR1 and CDR2 are SGHKS and YYEKEE (reference sequence). This CDR3 is CASSRNRGRGETQYF. For the CDR3, the DNA is TGTGCCAGCAGCAGAAACAGGGGGCGAGGAGAGACCCAGTACTTC.

In this sample, this clone turned up once. The chain recombines TRBV5-6 with TRBJ1-4; D not certain. V shed 0 bases and J shed 5 bases, with 11 bases lying between them. CDR1 is SGHDT and CDR2 is YYEEEE in the germline V gene. The CDR3 is made up of 15 amino acids. For the CDR3, the DNA is TGTGCCAGCAGCTTGGGTATGTCGCCGAATGAAAAACTGTTTTTT. It encodes CASSLGMSPNEKLFF.

The chain links TRBV20-1 to TRBJ1-1; 8 positions agree with TRBD1. This CDR3 region has 11 residues. The junction had 7 bases not matched to a gene; V was cut back by 5 bases and J by 11 bases. Germline CDR1 reads DFQATT; CDR2 reads SNEGSKA (reference sequence). CDR3 bases: TGCAGTGCTGAGACAGGGGCTAATGCTTTCTTT. Its translation: CSAETGANAFF.

The CDR3 loop reads CASSRGANTEAFF. The CDR3 bases are TGTGCCAGCAGCCGGGGAGCAAACACTGAAGCTTTCTTT. V and J are TRBV7-9 and TRBJ1-1; D unclear. Germline V gene sequence: CDR1 SEHNR, CDR2 FQNEAQ (reference sequence). The CDR3 covers 13 residues. V lost 5 bases, J lost 2 bases, and 9 bases lay in between.

This rearrangement joins TRBV5-1 to TRBJ2-1; 8 bases align to TRBD2. The CDR3 length is 18 residues. The ends lost 3 bases at V and 8 bases at J; junction bases unmatched: 19. The germline V gene has CDR1 SGHRS and CDR2 YFSETQ. The CDR3 sequence: CASSSTLLGAGVGDEQFF. For the CDR3, the DNA is TGCGCCAGCAGCTCAACCCTCCTGGGAGCGGGAGTAGGCGATGAGCAGTTCTTC.

This CDR3 reads CSVEGQGAEQFF. The CDR3 nucleotides read TGCAGCGTTGAAGGACAGGGTGCAGAGCAGTTCTTC. The chain couples TRBV29-1 to TRBJ2-1; 7 bases map to TRBD1. V lost 1 base, J lost 10 bases, and 4 bases stayed unmatched. CDR1 SQVTM and CDR2 ANQGSEA come from the germline V gene. The CDR3 consists of 12 residues.

The chain employs TRBV7-9 and TRBJ1-1; no reliable D call. The CDR3 is made up of 12 amino acids. Germline-derived CDR1 and CDR2 are SEHNR and FQNEAQ (reference sequence). Between the trimmed V and J ends, which lost 3 bases and 8 bases, there was a span of 10 bases. CDR3 DNA: TGTGCCAGCAGCTTCCCCGCGGAGGAAGCTTTCTTT. Its protein product is CASSFPAEEAFF.

The chain has TRBV10-2 and TRBJ1-2; D unclear. CDR3 length equals 13 residues. V was clipped by 2 bases and J by 8 bases, with 12 bases between them. The V gene's germline CDR1 is WSHSY and CDR2 SAAADI. CDR3 amino acids: CASSEGPRAGYTF. The CDR3 coding sequence is TGCGCCAGCAGTGAGGGGCCGAGGGCGGGCTACACCTTC.

The gene calls are TRBV7-7 and TRBJ2-2; D possibly corresponds to TRBD1 (6 bases). The CDR3 is made up of 15 amino acids. The germline gives CDR1 SSHAT, CDR2 FNYEAQ (reference sequence). Trimming shortened V by 1 base and J by 6 bases, and 12 bases separated the two germline ends. CDR3 nucleotide sequence: TGTGCCAGCAGCTTAGTGGCAGGGGTGTCCGGGGAGCTGTTTTTT. It yields the protein CASSLVAGVSGELFF.

V gene TRBV28 combines with J gene TRBJ1-3; no clear D. Trimming shortened V by 6 bases and J by 0 bases, and 18 bases separated the two germline ends. Germline CDR1 and CDR2: MDHEN and SYDVKM. This CDR3 is built from 17 residues. The CDR3 region has the DNA TGTGCCAGCAGCTCTCGGACTGTTAAGAGCTCTGGAAACACCATATATTTT. As protein: CASSSRTVKSSGNTIYF.

This clone came up a few times. This chain joins TRBV4-1 and TRBJ2-7; no definite D call. Trimming left V 2 bases short and J 6 bases short, with 14 bases between. Germline V gives CDR1 MGHRA, CDR2 YSYEKL. There are 14 residues in the CDR3. Here the CDR3 reads CASSQPLHRFEQYF. The CDR3 DNA reads as TGCGCCAGCAGCCAACCTCTACACAGATTCGAGCAGTACTTC.

The genes are TRBV6-5 and TRBJ2-7; tentatively, D is TRBD2 (5 bases). The CDR3 spans 15 residues. Germline V gene lookup returns CDR1 MNHEY and CDR2 SVGAGI. V was clipped by 2 bases and J by 7 bases, with 18 bases between them. CDR3 DNA: TGTGCCAGCAGTTACGAGGGCGGAGGAACGGAAGAGCAGTACTTC. It yields the protein CASSYEGGGTEEQYF.

The chain recombines TRBV12-5 with TRBJ2-3; D remains ambiguous. The CDR3 consists of 16 residues. Germline CDR1 LGHNT, CDR2 FRNRAP. Trimming left V 3 bases short and J 6 bases short, with 19 bases between. The CDR3 spells CASGFPPVADGDTQYF. DNA of the CDR3: TGTGCTAGTGGTTTCCCCCCTGTGGCAGATGGGGATACGCAGTATTTT.

The chain employs TRBV7-2 and TRBJ1-2; TRBD1 matches 10 bases. CDR3 length: 16 amino acids. V shed 3 bases and J 2 bases; nucleotides not matched to a gene: 6. The germline V gene has CDR1 SGHTA and CDR2 FQGNSA. CDR3 region: CASSFQGTGDNYGYTF. DNA of the CDR3: TGTGCCAGCAGCTTTCAAGGGACAGGGGACAACTATGGCTACACCTTC. The full variable domain, completed using reference TRBV7-2 and TRBJ1-2, is GAGVSQSPSNKVTEKGKDVELRCDPISGHTALYWYRQSLGQGLEFLIYFQGNSAPDKSGLPSDRFSAERTGGSVSTLTIQRTQQEDSAVYLCASSFQGTGDNYGYTFGSGTRLTVV.

This chain uses TRBV27 with TRBJ2-3; TRBD2 matches at 10 bases. CDR3 length: 15 residues. Looked up from germline, CDR1 is MNHEY and CDR2 is SMNVEV (reference sequence). The V and J ends lost 6 bases and 2 bases, in that order; junction bases with no gene match: 5. The CDR3 region is CASRIAGGFTDTQYF. DNA for the CDR3: TGTGCCAGCAGGATAGCGGGGGGTTTCACAGATACGCAGTATTTT.

The J gene is TRBJ2-1, the V gene TRBV6-5; D remains unclear. This CDR3 has 13 residues. Trimming cost V 2 bases and J 10 bases, with 12 bases left between them. Germline lookup yields CDR1 MNHEY and CDR2 SVGAGI. The CDR3 protein is CASSYGFSEEQFF. As DNA, the CDR3 is TGTGCCAGCAGTTACGGTTTCTCCGAGGAGCAGTTCTTC.